The subject of this entry is one TCR beta chain. The antigen remains unidentified. Genomic DNA acted as the template from which TCR beta VDJ combination and CDR3 sequence profiling were carried out. TCRdb analysed the reads with MiXCR anew, one entry per CDR3 protein. The sample contains around 200,000 distinct CDR3 sequences, about 59% of which appear only once. J lost 2 bases, V lost 2 bases, and 6 bases had no gene match. Germline CDR1 MGHDK, CDR2 SYGVNS. This CDR3 has 15 amino acids. The sample is drawn from a study of CD8+CD57+ T cells in acquired aplastic anemia. Study details: When averaged, DNA from sorted CD4+ and CD8+ cells came to around 3.1 ug.

Notes on the study in general: Overlap between patients and controls comprised some 31 CD8+ CDR3 sequences. Patient and control CD8+ Simpson's diversity was not significantly different.

Sequencing was done on a sample of sorted CD4+, CD8+, or CD8+CD57+ T cells (not recorded which) from PBMCs. The source of this sequence is a human donor in good health. This chain links TRBV25-1 with TRBJ2-7; 7 bases are a match to TRBD1. The DNA of the CDR3 is TGTGCCAGCAGTGAAGCGCGACAGGGCCCCTACGAGCAGTACTTC. Amino acids: CASSEARQGPYEQYF.